These 8 T cell receptor beta chains originate from one sample sequenced in a study of long-term antiretroviral therapy in people with HIV. Running of the v3.0 immunoSEQ assay took place at survey level. Repertoires were generated with immunoSEQ multiplex PCR, while TCRdb's copy carries only in-frame clones and drops some. The sample comprises 9,500 to 11,000 clones, roughly 76% of which are singletons, and 19% rests with the top ten. Specimen: unsorted PBMCs, collected at the start of antiretroviral therapy, before treatment. Source of these receptors: a young man with HIV.

V gene TRBV5-8 combines with J gene TRBJ2-5; 8 nucleotides line up with TRBD1. The CDR3 is 14 residues long. Trimming took 4 bases from V and 2 from J; bases not matched to a gene: 4. In germline, CDR1 is SGHTS, CDR2 YDEGEE. In nucleotides, the CDR3 is TGTGCCAGCAGCACAGGACAGGGTCAAGAGACCCAGTACTTC. Translating gives CASSTGQGQETQYF.

V gene TRBV7-9 combines with J gene TRBJ2-5; maybe TRBD1 (6 bases). CDR3 length: 14 residues. Trimming took 5 bases from V and 4 from J, leaving 14 bases between them. Germline-derived CDR1 and CDR2 are SEHNR and FQNEAQ (reference sequence). The CDR3 DNA reads as TGTGCCAGCAGCCCCCAGCTAGGGGGAGAGACCCAGTACTTC. It codes for CASSPQLGGETQYF.

The chain employs TRBV6-5 and TRBJ1-4; D unclear. The V gene's germline CDR1 is MNHEY and CDR2 SVGAGI. The V gene lost 7 bases and the J gene lost 5 bases, with 17 bases spanning the gap. The CDR3 runs 15 residues. This chain's CDR3 is CASTRRGLGNEKLFF. The CDR3 DNA reads as TGTGCCAGCACCCGAAGAGGTTTGGGGAATGAAAAACTGTTTTTT.

The chain recombines TRBV6-6 with TRBJ2-7, with 7 nucleotides matching TRBD1. The CDR3 sequence is 14 residues long. Germline V gene lookup returns CDR1 MNHNY and CDR2 SVGAGI (reference sequence). J was trimmed by 1 base and V by 5 bases; bases with no gene match: 5. The CDR3 DNA reads TGTGCCAGCAGTCCATCGACAGGGTCCTACGAGCAGTACTTC. Translation gives CASSPSTGSYEQYF.

The chain uses TRBV7-2 and TRBJ2-7, with 7 bases matching TRBD2. With 2 bases clipped from V and 6 bases from J, the junction kept 10 bases outside the gene matches. The CDR3 extends over 15 amino acids. Germline V gene lookup returns CDR1 SGHTA and CDR2 FQGNSA. The CDR3 DNA reads TGTGCCAGCAGCTTATTTCCAGCGGGGACGGTCGAGCAGTACTTC. This gives the protein CASSLFPAGTVEQYF.

This chain joins TRBV11-2 and TRBJ1-2; a weak D match, TRBD1 (6 bases). Trimming took 5 bases from V and 8 from J, leaving 15 bases between them. Germline V lookup: CDR1 SGHAT, CDR2 FQNNGV. The CDR3 is 13 amino acids. DNA for the CDR3: TGTGCCAGCAGCCCTTGGGCAGGGGAGGGCTACACCTTC. This translates into CASSPWAGEGYTF.

This chain joins TRBV18 and TRBJ2-3; D remains ambiguous. The CDR3 consists of 13 residues. CDR1 is KGHSH, CDR2 LQKENI, per germline. The V end was cut by 3 bases, the J end by 0 bases, with 4 bases between. CDR3 residues: CASSPPSTDTQYF. CDR3 DNA: TGTGCCAGCTCACCCCCCAGCACAGATACGCAGTATTTT.

The chain carries TRBV2 and TRBJ2-7; D might be TRBD1 (6 bases). Germline V gene sequence: CDR1 SNHLY, CDR2 FYNNEI. The CDR3 loop spans 12 amino acids. V was shortened by 8 bases and J by 2 bases, with 10 bases between the two germline ends. The CDR3 region has the DNA TGTGCCAGCTGGGGACAAACCTACGAGCAGTACTTC. As protein: CASWGQTYEQYF.